This T cell receptor (beta chain) was documented in a study of OX40 agonist ivuxolimab in advanced cancers. Across the study: Hepatocellular carcinoma, melanoma, renal cell or head and neck cancer occurred in dose-escalation patients. Partial responses were achieved by three patients, of whom one had hepatocellular carcinoma and two had cutaneous melanoma.

Findings and caveats of the study: The CD4+ and CD8+ T cells in the blood had expanded clonally by week 6 at 0.1 to 3.0 mg/kg.

With respect to this clone: Its antigen remains unidentified.

From germline, CDR1 is SGDLS and CDR2 YYNGEE. The CDR3 is made up of 15 amino acids. V lost 4 bases to trimming and J lost 0 bases, with 11 bases between them. The protocol was immunoSEQ multiplex PCR, while the TCRdb copy is restricted to in-frame clones and leaves out a portion. The table has under 80,000 clones, approximately 81% seen once. The TCR was taken from an adult with an advanced solid tumor such as melanoma, head and neck, liver or kidney cancer. Material: CD4+ or CD8+ T cells sorted from blood, obtained in a trial of the OX40 agonist ivuxolimab. The genes are TRBV9 and TRBJ2-1; D gene unclear. The CDR3 coding sequence is TGTGCCAGCAGCACGGACCAAAGCTCCTACAATGAGCAGTTCTTC. Its protein is CASSTDQSSYNEQFF. Based on the CDR3 plus reference TRBV9 and TRBJ2-1, the full variable domain is DSGVTQTPKHLITATGQRVTLRCSPRSGDLSVYWYQQSLDQGLQFLIQYYNGEERAKGNILERFSAQQFPDLHSELNLSSLELGDSALYFCASSTDQSSYNEQFFGPGTRLTVL.